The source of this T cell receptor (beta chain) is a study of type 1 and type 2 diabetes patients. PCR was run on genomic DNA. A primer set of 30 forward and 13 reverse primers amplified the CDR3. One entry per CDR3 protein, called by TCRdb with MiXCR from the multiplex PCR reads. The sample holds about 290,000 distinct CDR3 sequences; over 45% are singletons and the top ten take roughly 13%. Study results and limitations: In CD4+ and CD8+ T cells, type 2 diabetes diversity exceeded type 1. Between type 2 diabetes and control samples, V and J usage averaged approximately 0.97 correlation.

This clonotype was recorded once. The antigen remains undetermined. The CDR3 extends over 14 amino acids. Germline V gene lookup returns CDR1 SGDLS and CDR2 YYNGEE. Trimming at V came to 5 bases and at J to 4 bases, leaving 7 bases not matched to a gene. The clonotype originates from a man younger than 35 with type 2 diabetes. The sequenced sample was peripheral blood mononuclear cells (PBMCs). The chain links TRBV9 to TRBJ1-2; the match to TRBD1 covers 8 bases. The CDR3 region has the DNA TGTGCCAGCAGTGACAGGGGTGATGGCTATGGCTACACCTTC. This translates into CASSDRGDGYGYTF. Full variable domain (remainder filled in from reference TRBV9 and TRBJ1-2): DSGVTQTPKHLITATGQRVTLRCSPRSGDLSVYWYQQSLDQGLQFLIQYYNGEERAKGNILERFSAQQFPDLHSELNLSSLELGDSALYFCASSDRGDGYGYTFGSGTRLTVV.